The 13 T cell receptor beta chains below were found in one sample sequenced in a study of identical twins. MiXCR, run by TCRdb on the 5' RACE reads, gives a single entry per CDR3 protein. The sample lists some 710,000 distinct CDR3 sequences; around 5.7% were seen once. The sample was naive T cells sorted from blood. The receptors were gathered from a man aged 18-30 years in good health.

The chain employs TRBV9 and TRBJ2-3; D is perhaps TRBD2 (6 bases). In germline, CDR1 is SGDLS, CDR2 YYNGEE. The CDR3 has 16 residues. Trimming took off 0 bases at V and 2 bases at J, with 13 bases between the two ends. In DNA form, the CDR3 reads TGTGCCAGCAGCGTAGGGGGCGGGATCCTCACAGATACGCAGTATTTT. This translates into CASSVGGGILTDTQYF. Full variable domain (remainder filled in from reference TRBV9 and TRBJ2-3): DSGVTQTPKHLITATGQRVTLRCSPRSGDLSVYWYQQSLDQGLQFLIQYYNGEERAKGNILERFSAQQFPDLHSELNLSSLELGDSALYFCASSVGGGILTDTQYFGPGTRLTVL.

There are many counts of this clonotype. The chain couples TRBV27 to TRBJ2-1, with TRBD2 as a possible D gene (5 bases). Germline V gene data show CDR1 as MNHEY and CDR2 as SMNVEV (reference sequence). Between the trimmed V and J ends, which lost 11 bases and 4 bases, there was a span of 15 bases. This CDR3 is built from 13 residues. In DNA form, the CDR3 reads TGTGCCCTAAGTCGGAGGACGTACAATGAGCAGTTCTTC. Encoded protein: CALSRRTYNEQFF.

In its sample, this clonotype was seen a few times. The chain combines TRBV12-3 or TRBV12-4 with TRBJ2-6; the D gene is possibly TRBD1 (5 bases). The CDR3 is 16 amino acids. V gave up 3 bases and J gave up 0 bases, with 9 bases separating them. The CDR3 is CASSLRTPSGANVLTF. CDR3 nucleotide sequence: TGTGCCAGCAGTTTGCGGACACCCTCTGGGGCCAACGTCCTGACTTTC.

As for this clonotype: Because it lacks the conserved phenylalanine or tryptophan at the end, this CDR3 is likely a read error. The J gene is TRBJ2-1, the V gene TRBV9; TRBD2 matches 8 bases. Germline CDR1 is SGDLS and CDR2 is YYNGEE. The CDR3 consists of 15 residues. V dropped 0 bases and J dropped 6; count of bases not matched to a gene: 5. CDR3 sequence reads: CASSVEGTRGNEQFS. In DNA form, the CDR3 reads TGTGCCAGCAGCGTAGAGGGGACTAGGGGCAATGAGCAGTTCTCC.

The rearrangement uses TRBV9 and TRBJ2-1, with D possibly matching TRBD1 (5 bases). The V gene's germline CDR1 is SGDLS and CDR2 YYNGEE. Trimming shortened V by 0 bases and J by 5 bases, and 15 bases separated the two germline ends. The CDR3 contains 16 residues. CDR3 DNA sequence: TGTGCCAGCAGCGTAGAGGTTTTAGGGGTACACAATGAGCAGTTCTTC. It translates to CASSVEVLGVHNEQFF.

This clonotype was observed at least ten times. The junction departs from germline at one end; a sequencing error may be responsible. The chain employs TRBV12-3 or TRBV12-4 and TRBJ2-3, with 9 positions matching TRBD2. CDR3 size: 15 residues. CDR3 coding DNA: TGTGCCAGCAGCTTAGCGGGAGCTCTGACAGATACGCAGTATTTT. This codes for CASSLAGALTDTQYF.

This clonotype was observed at least ten times. The rearrangement links TRBV6-2 or TRBV6-3 to TRBJ1-2; D remains unclear. The CDR3 contains 12 residues. Germline V gives CDR1 MNHEY, CDR2 SVGEGT. V dropped 6 bases and J dropped 4 bases, with 9 bases sitting between them. The CDR3 DNA reads as TGTGCCAGCAGCCCGTGGGGCTATGGCTACACCTTC. This translates into CASSPWGYGYTF.

This clonotype has only a few counts. The chain links TRBV27 to TRBJ2-1; 9 positions agree with TRBD2. The CDR3 length is 14 residues. Per germline, CDR1 MNHEY and CDR2 SMNVEV (reference sequence). V lost 3 bases and J lost 6; bases outside the gene matches: 3. CDR3 DNA sequence: TGTGCCAGCAGTTTTTTTAGCGGGAGCAATGAGCAGTTCTTC. This codes for CASSFFSGSNEQFF.

The chain carries TRBV6-1 and TRBJ1-2, with D uncertain. The CDR3 contains 14 residues. Germline V gene lookup returns CDR1 MNHNS and CDR2 SASEGT. Trimming removed 6 bases from V and 7 bases from J, with 18 bases in between. This CDR3 reads CASSRAGKESGYTF. DNA for the CDR3: TGTGCCAGCAGCCGGGCGGGGAAGGAGAGTGGCTACACCTTC.

CDR3 in DNA: TGTGCCTGGAGTGACATACTAGCGGGAGGCACAGATACGCAGTATTTT. As protein: CAWSDILAGGTDTQYF. V usage is TRBV30 and J usage is TRBJ2-3, with TRBD2 matching 11 bases. This CDR3 contains 16 residues. From germline, CDR1 is GTSNPN and CDR2 SVGIG (reference sequence). V dropped 1 base and J dropped 1; count of bases not matched to a gene: 4.

This clonotype was seen ten or more times. The germline gene is not matched at one end of the junction; a read error may be the cause. The chain couples TRBV18 to TRBJ2-1; D possibly uses TRBD1 or TRBD2 (5 bases each). The CDR3 runs 11 residues. From germline, CDR1 is KGHSH and CDR2 LQKENI. The DNA for the CDR3 is TGTGCCAGCTCACCAGGATGGGGGTTTCTCTTC. It translates to CASSPGWGFLF.

This chain joins TRBV5-1 and TRBJ2-1; D is ambiguous. Per germline, CDR1 SGHRS and CDR2 YFSETQ. The CDR3 has 15 amino acids. V was trimmed by 4 bases and J by 0 bases, leaving 11 bases between them. CDR3 DNA sequence: TGCGCCAGCAGCCCCCTACCTACCTCCTACAATGAGCAGTTCTTC. Amino acids: CASSPLPTSYNEQFF.

This clonotype has ten or more counts. This rearrangement joins TRBV12-3 or TRBV12-4 to TRBJ2-6; D not resolved. This CDR3 spans 12 amino acids. The V end lost 9 bases, the J end lost 0 bases, and 3 bases lay between the germline ends. The CDR3 protein is CASDSGANVLTF. The CDR3 bases are TGTGCCAGTGACTCTGGGGCCAACGTCCTGACTTTC.